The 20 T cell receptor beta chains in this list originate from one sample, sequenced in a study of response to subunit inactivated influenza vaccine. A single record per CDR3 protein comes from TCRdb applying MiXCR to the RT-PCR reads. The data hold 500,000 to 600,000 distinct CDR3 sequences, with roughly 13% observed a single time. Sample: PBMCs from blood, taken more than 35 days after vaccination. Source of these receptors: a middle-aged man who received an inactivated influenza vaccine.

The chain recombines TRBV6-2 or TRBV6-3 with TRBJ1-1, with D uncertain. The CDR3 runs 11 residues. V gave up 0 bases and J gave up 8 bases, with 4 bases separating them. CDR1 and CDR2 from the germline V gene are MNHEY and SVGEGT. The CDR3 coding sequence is TGTGCCAGCAGTTACTCGAGGGAAGCTTTCTTT. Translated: CASSYSREAFF.

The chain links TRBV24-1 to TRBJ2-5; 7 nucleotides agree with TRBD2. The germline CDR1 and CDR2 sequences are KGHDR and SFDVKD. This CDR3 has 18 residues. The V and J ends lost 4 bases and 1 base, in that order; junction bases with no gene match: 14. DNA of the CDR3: TGTGCCACCAGTGAACCTTTCGGGACTACCGATCGCCAAGAGACCCAGTACTTC. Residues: CATSEPFGTTDRQETQYF.

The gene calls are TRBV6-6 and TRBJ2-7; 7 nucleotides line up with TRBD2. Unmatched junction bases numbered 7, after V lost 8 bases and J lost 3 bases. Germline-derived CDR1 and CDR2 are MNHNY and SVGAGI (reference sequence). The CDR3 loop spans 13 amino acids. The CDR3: CASGTLAGYEQYF. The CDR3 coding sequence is TGTGCCAGCGGAACTTTAGCGGGCTACGAGCAGTACTTC.

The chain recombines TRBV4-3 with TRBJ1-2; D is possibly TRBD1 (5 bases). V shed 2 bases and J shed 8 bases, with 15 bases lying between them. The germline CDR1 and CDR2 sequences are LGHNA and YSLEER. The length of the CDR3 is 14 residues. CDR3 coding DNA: TGCGCCAGCAGCCAACTGGGACGGAGAAGGGGCTACACCTTC. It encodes CASSQLGRRRGYTF.

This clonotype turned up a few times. CDR3: CASSSSVYEQYF. In DNA form, the CDR3 reads TGTGCCAGCAGCTCCTCAGTTTACGAGCAGTACTTC. The chain combines TRBV7-2 with TRBJ2-7, with D unclear. Germline V lookup: CDR1 SGHTA, CDR2 FQGNSA. The germline V and J ends were trimmed by 4 bases and 4 bases, with 8 bases remaining between them. This CDR3 has 12 residues.

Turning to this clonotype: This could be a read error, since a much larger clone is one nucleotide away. This CDR3 is CASRYSQGVNQPQHF. The CDR3 nucleotides read TGTGCCAGCAGATATTCACAGGGGGTCAATCAGCCCCAGCATTTT. The chain joins TRBV12-3 or TRBV12-4 to TRBJ1-5; 8 bases are a match to TRBD1. Germline trimming cut 6 bases from V and 3 bases from J; bases unmatched to any gene: 7. The CDR3 spans 15 residues.

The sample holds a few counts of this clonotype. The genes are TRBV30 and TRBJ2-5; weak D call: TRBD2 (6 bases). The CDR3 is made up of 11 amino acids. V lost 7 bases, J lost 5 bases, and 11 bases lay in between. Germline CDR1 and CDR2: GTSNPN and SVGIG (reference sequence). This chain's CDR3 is CALGGRETQYF. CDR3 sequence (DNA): TGTGCCTTGGGGGGTAGGGAGACCCAGTACTTC.

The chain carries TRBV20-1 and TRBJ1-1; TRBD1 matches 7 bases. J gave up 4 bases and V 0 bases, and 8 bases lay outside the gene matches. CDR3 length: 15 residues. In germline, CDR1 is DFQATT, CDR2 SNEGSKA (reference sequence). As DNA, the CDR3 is TGCAGTGCTAGAGAACAGGGGAGAAGGGGCACTGAAGCTTTCTTT. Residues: CSAREQGRRGTEAFF.

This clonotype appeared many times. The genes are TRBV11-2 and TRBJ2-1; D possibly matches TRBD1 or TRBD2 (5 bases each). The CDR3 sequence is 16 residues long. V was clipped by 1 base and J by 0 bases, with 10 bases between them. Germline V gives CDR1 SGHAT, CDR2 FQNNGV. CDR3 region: CASSLAGASSYNEQFF. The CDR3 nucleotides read TGTGCCAGCAGCTTAGCCGGGGCCAGCTCCTACAATGAGCAGTTCTTC.

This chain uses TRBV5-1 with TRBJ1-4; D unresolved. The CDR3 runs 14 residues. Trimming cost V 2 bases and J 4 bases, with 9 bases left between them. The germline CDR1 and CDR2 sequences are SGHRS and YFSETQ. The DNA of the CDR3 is TGCGCCAGCAGCTTCTCGCCGGATAATGAAAAACTGTTTTTT. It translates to CASSFSPDNEKLFF.

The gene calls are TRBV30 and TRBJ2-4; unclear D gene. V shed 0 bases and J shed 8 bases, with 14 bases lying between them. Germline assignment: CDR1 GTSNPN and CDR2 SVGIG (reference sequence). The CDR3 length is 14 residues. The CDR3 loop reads CAWSVGFGVDIQYF. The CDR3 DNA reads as TGTGCCTGGAGTGTGGGTTTTGGGGTGGACATTCAGTACTTC.

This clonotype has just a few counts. As DNA, the CDR3 is TGCGCCAGCAGCCCGGACAGGCCAGCTAACTATGGCTACACCTTC. Its protein product is CASSPDRPANYGYTF. The chain couples TRBV5-1 to TRBJ1-2; TRBD1 aligns across 7 bases. The CDR3 has 15 residues. Germline V lookup: CDR1 SGHRS, CDR2 YFSETQ. V shed 4 bases and J 0 bases; nucleotides not matched to a gene: 6.

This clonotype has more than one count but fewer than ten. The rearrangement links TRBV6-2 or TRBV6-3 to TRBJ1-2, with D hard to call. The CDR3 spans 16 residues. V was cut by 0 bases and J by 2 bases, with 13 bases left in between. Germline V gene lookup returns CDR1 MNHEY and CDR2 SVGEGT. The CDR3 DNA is TGTGCCAGCAGTTACTCGACAACCAGGTCGAACTATGGCTACACCTTC. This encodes CASSYSTTRSNYGYTF.

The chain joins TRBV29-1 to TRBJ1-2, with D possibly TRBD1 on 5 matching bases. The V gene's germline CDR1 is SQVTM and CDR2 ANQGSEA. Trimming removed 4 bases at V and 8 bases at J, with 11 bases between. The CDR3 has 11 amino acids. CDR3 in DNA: TGCAGCGTTGGAGGGGTTGGGGGCTACACCTTC. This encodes CSVGGVGGYTF.

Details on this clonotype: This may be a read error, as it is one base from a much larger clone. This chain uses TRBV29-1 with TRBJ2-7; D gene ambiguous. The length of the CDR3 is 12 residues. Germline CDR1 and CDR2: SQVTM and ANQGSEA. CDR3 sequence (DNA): TGCATCGTTGAAGCAGGTTCCTACGAGCAGTACTTC. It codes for CIVEAGSYEQYF.

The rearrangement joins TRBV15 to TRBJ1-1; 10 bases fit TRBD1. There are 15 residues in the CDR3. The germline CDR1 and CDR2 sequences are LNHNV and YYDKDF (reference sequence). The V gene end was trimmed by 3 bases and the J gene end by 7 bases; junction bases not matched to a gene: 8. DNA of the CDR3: TGTGCCACCAGCAGGACAGGGGGCGCGGTGTATGAAGCTTTCTTT. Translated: CATSRTGGAVYEAFF.

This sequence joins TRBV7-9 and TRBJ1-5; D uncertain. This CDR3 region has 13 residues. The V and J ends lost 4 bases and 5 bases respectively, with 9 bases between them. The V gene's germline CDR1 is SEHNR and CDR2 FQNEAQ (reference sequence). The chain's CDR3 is CASSWGLDQPQHF. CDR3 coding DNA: TGTGCCAGCAGCTGGGGATTGGATCAGCCCCAGCATTTT.

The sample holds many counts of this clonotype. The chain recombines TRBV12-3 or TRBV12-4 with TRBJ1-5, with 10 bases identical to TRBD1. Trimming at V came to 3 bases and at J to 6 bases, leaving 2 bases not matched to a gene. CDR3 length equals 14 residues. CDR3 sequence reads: CASSLGTGVQPQHF. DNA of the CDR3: TGTGCCAGCAGTTTGGGGACAGGGGTTCAGCCCCAGCATTTT.

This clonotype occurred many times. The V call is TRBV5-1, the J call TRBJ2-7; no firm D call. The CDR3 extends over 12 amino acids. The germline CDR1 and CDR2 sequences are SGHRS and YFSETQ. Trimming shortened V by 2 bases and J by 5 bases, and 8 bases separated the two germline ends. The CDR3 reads CASSFSNNEQYF. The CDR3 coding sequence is TGCGCCAGCAGCTTCAGCAACAACGAGCAGTACTTC.

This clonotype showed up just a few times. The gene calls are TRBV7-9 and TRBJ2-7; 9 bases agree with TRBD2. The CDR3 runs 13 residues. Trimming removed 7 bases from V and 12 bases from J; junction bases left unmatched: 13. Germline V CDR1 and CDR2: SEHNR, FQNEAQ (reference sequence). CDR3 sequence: CASTSLAGVLPYF. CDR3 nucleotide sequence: TGTGCCAGCACTTCCTTAGCGGGAGTTCTTCCGTACTTC.